This TCR beta chain was found in a study of long-term antiretroviral therapy in people with HIV. They ran version v3.0 of the immunoSEQ assay at survey level. Sequencing was performed with immunoSEQ multiplex PCR; in TCRdb, only in-frame clones are kept and a portion is missing. The sample has approximately 21,000 clones, under 90% seen once. CDR3 size: 19 residues. V trimming: 0 bases; J trimming: 2 bases; junction bases outside the gene matches: 13. Germline CDR1 reads SGHRS; CDR2 reads YFSETQ. This sequence was found in a man aged 45 to 65 with HIV. Material: unsorted PBMCs, obtained at the start of antiretroviral therapy. J is TRBJ2-7 and V is TRBV5-1, with 11 positions matching TRBD2. CDR3 sequence reads: CASSLGLAGLLIGAYEQYF. CDR3 coding DNA: TGCGCCAGCAGCTTGGGACTAGCGGGGCTCCTAATTGGCGCCTACGAGCAGTACTTC.